This T cell receptor beta chain stems from a study of blood T cell repertoires in COVID-19. CDR1 MNHNS and CDR2 SASEGT come from the germline V gene. The ends were cut back, 2 bases at V and 1 base at J, with 12 bases in the middle. There are 16 residues in the CDR3. Living in 24 US areas, the participants were between roughly 18 and 90 years of age. In the study's own analysis: By means of reference gene primer amplification, nucleated cell counts were estimated. Method: immunoSEQ multiplex PCR; TCRdb's copy keeps in-frame clones and lacks some. V, J and clone size derive from that table, while D and trimming were established from the DNA sequence. Of roughly 400,000 clones listed, roughly nine tenths are singletons.

Sequenced material: PBMCs or T cells enriched from blood (not recorded which). J is TRBJ1-5 and V is TRBV6-1; D possibly corresponds to TRBD1 (6 bases). This TCR was sampled from a woman between 40 and 55 years old who had been exposed to COVID-19. This chain's CDR3 is CASSEYRTVSNQPQHF. The DNA of the CDR3 is TGTGCCAGCAGTGAATACCGGACAGTCAGCAATCAGCCCCAGCATTTT.